This T cell receptor beta chain was sequenced in a study of blood T cell repertoires in COVID-19. In the study overall: Sample material is recorded as cDNA or gDNA derived from T cells, B-cell-depleted T cells, or PBMCs.

The CDR3 length is 14 residues. V shed 5 bases and J 5 bases; nucleotides not matched to a gene: 10. Germline lookup yields CDR1 SGHKS and CDR2 YYEKEE (reference sequence). Generated by immunoSEQ multiplex PCR, the TCRdb table keeps only in-frame clones and is missing some. The sample includes some 130,000 clones, approximately 80% of them seen just once. This sequence originates from a man in his 70s with acute or convalescent COVID-19. The V gene is TRBV5-5, the J gene TRBJ2-7, with 7 bases identical to TRBD2. Source material: peripheral blood. DNA of the CDR3: TGTGCCAGCAGTTCCGGGACTATCATCCACGAGCAGTACTTC. Its translation: CASSSGTIIHEQYF.